The source of this T cell receptor beta chain is a study of shared clonotypes between healthy human individuals. The length of the CDR3 is 15 residues. Germline V gene data show CDR1 as MNHEY and CDR2 as SMNVEV (reference sequence). The germline V and J ends were trimmed by 5 bases and 10 bases, with 21 bases remaining between them. TCRdb's table, derived via immunoSEQ multiplex PCR, lists solely in-frame clones and lacks some. The sample consists of 1.5 million to 1.9 million clones, approximately 98% of them appearing once. The source of this sequence is a man younger than 40 in good health. The sequenced material came from naive CD4+ T cells sorted from blood. Subset reported: CD45RA+ positively selected. The chain is built from TRBV27 and TRBJ1-5; the D gene is possibly TRBD1 (5 bases). The CDR3: CASSPSEPGGKPQHF. For the CDR3, the DNA is TGTGCCAGCAGTCCCTCGGAGCCGGGGGGGAAACCCCAGCATTTT.